What follows is one T cell receptor (beta chain) and its context. The data are from a study of blood T cell repertoires in COVID-19. About the study: Sites across the United States, Italy and Spain contributed samples from acute and convalescent COVID-19. PBMCs, B-cell-depleted T cells, or T cells provided the cDNA or gDNA that made up the material.

In the original analysis: The authors estimated nucleated cell counts from reference gene primer amplification. Here immunoSEQ multiplex PCR was the method, and the copy in TCRdb shows in-frame clones only, minus some. The DNA was the basis for D and trimming; V, J and clone size are from that table. Of about 90,000 clones listed, approximately 90% are singletons. CDR1 SGHDN and CDR2 FVKESK come from the germline V gene. The CDR3 is made up of 13 amino acids. Between the trimmed V and J ends, which lost 4 bases and 6 bases, there was a span of 12 bases. The genes are TRBV14 and TRBJ1-2; D unresolved. The sequence derives from a man aged 60 to 75 with acute or convalescent COVID-19. Sequencing was done on a sample of peripheral blood. CDR3 coding DNA: TGTGCCAGCAGCCCTGATGGAACAGATGGCTACACCTTC. Translation gives CASSPDGTDGYTF. Full variable domain (outside the CDR3, taken from reference TRBV14 and TRBJ1-2): EAGVTQFPSHSVIEKGQTVTLRCDPISGHDNLYWYRRVMGKEIKFLLHFVKESKQDESGMPNNRFLAERTGGTYSTLKVQPAELEDSGVYFCASSPDGTDGYTFGSGTRLTVV.